This T cell receptor beta chain was retrieved from a study of T cells in Graves' hyperthyroidism and ophthalmopathy. About the study: Peripheral blood collection took place at initial diagnosis, before any treatment.

Germline V gene sequence: CDR1 SGHRS, CDR2 YFSETQ. The CDR3 runs 16 residues. Newly diagnosed patients aged 18 to 65 had hyperthyroidism of under 2 months' duration. RNA transcripts gave rise to amplified TCR beta CDR3 regions. Primed by the HTBI set, a first-round RT-PCR was run on the TCR CDR3. TCRdb re-called the multiplex PCR reads with MiXCR, one entry per CDR3 protein. Here the sample spans 250,000 to 350,000 distinct CDR3 sequences, 16% being singletons. To note about this clonotype: A read error may explain this, as a much larger clone is one base away.

The source is a man aged 30 to 45 with Graves' hyperthyroidism. The chain has TRBV5-1 and TRBJ2-4, with D possibly being TRBD1 or TRBD2 (5 bases each). Sequenced material: blood. CDR3 sequence: CASSSTVGVAKSIQYF. The CDR3 nucleotides read TGCGCCAGCAGCTCGACGGTGGGGGTGGCCAAAAGCATTCAGTACTTC.